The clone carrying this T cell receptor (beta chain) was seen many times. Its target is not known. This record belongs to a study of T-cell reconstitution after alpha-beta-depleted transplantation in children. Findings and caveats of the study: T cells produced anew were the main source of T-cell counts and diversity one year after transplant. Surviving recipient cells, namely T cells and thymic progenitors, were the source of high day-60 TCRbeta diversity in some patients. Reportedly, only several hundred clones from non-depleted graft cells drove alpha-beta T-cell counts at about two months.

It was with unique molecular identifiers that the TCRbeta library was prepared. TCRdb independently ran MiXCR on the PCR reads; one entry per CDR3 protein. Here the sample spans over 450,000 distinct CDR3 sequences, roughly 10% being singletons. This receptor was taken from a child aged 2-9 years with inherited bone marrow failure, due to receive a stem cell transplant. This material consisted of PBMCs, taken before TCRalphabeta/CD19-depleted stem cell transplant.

The chain's CDR3 is CASSEWDSPLYGYTF. CDR3 DNA: TGTGCCAGCAGTGAATGGGACAGTCCCCTCTATGGCTACACCTTC. The chain has TRBV25-1 and TRBJ1-2; 7 nucleotides line up with TRBD1. This CDR3 spans 15 amino acids. Trimming removed 1 base from V and 4 bases from J; junction bases left unmatched: 6. CDR1 and CDR2 from the germline V gene are MGHDK and SYGVNS.